This T cell receptor beta chain appears in the sequencing data of a study of T cell repertoires in cytomegalovirus infection. This CDR3 spans 15 amino acids. Germline V gives CDR1 SGHTA, CDR2 FQGNSA. V lost 2 bases and J lost 5, with 15 bases in between. One entry per CDR3 protein, called by TCRdb with MiXCR from the reads. This sample carries under 150,000 distinct CDR3 sequences, over 30% of them seen once, and the ten largest clones take around 41%. In the case of this clonotype: Its antigen remains unknown.

This clonotype was sampled from a human donor in good health (CMV status not recorded). Some clones in this sample may be carry-over from other donors' samples. The rearrangement uses TRBV7-2 and TRBJ2-5; D might be TRBD2 (7 bases). The sequencing used CD8+ T cells from cultured PBMCs, collected from culture after CMV antigen stimulation. The DNA for the CDR3 is TGTGCCAGCAGCTTAATACGGGGGGCCGCGGAGACCCAGTACTTC. Encoded protein: CASSLIRGAAETQYF. Full variable domain (outside the CDR3, taken from reference TRBV7-2 and TRBJ2-5): GAGVSQSPSNKVTEKGKDVELRCDPISGHTALYWYRQSLGQGLEFLIYFQGNSAPDKSGLPSDRFSAERTGGSVSTLTIQRTQQEDSAVYLCASSLIRGAAETQYFGPGTRLLVL.